This record concerns one TCR beta chain sequence. Its antigen is currently unknown. The data originate from a study of monozygotic twins with inflammatory bowel disease. Broader study findings: Individual T cell subtypes were not distinguishable. Compared with healthy co-twins, IBD patients showed reduced TCRbeta repertoire diversity by inverse Simpson.

The CDR3 loop spans 15 amino acids. CDR1 is LGHNA, CDR2 YNFKEQ, per germline. cDNA was made in eight separate reactions per sample. TCRdb reprocessed the 5' RACE reads; each CDR3 protein has one entry and no DNA is given. Recorded here are approximately 120,000 distinct CDR3 sequences; the top ten clones represent 9.5% to 15%. The source of this sequence is a human donor with ulcerative colitis or Crohn's disease, or a healthy co-twin of an affected twin (not recorded which). The chain uses TRBV4-2 and TRBJ2-1. Sequencing used blood. The CDR3 sequence: CASSQVSARHNEQFF.